The 28 T cell receptor beta chains given below trace back to one sample, sequenced in a study of naive and memory T cell subsets (dated by TCRdb to about 2017). These receptors have no identified antigens. Libraries came from UMI-ligation and nested PCR. Sequencing used an Illumina MiSeq. To cover both TRBC1 and TRBC2, the beta constant-region primer consisted of an equimolar mix of two oligonucleotides. The ligated cDNA went through four rounds of PCR with nested alpha and beta constant-region primers together with the SP2 primer. TCRdb took the public reads, trimmed them with fastp at Q25, ran MiXCR for clone calling and kept in-frame beta chains. Each entry merges the rows of one CDR3 protein and shows their most common DNA and genes. In this sample the table shows around 140,000 distinct CDR3 sequences, over 20% of which occur a single time. Of the sample, 0.11% is held by the ten largest clones.

Broader findings and caveats from the paper: Naive repertoires, especially CD8, contained a few larger clonotypes, possibly memory cells re-expressing CD45RA.

Material for sequencing was naive CD4+ T cells from blood. The sample's cell subset or site label, in plain terms: naive T cells, CD45RA high CD27+. The receptor source for this set is a human donor in good health.

This clonotype came up many times. CDR3 loop: CASSLRDRKYNEQFF. DNA for the CDR3: TGTGCCAGCAGCCTAAGGGACCGAAAGTACAATGAGCAGTTCTTC. This rearrangement joins TRBV7-9 to TRBJ2-1; tentatively, D is TRBD1 or TRBD2 (5 bases each). Germline CDR1 reads SEHNR; CDR2 reads FQNEAQ (reference sequence). V gave up 5 bases and J gave up 4 bases, with 15 bases separating them. The CDR3 totals 15 residues.

This clonotype was counted only a few times. The chain links TRBV14 to TRBJ2-7; D not certain. The V and J ends lost 5 bases and 6 bases respectively, with 14 bases between them. Per germline, CDR1 SGHDN and CDR2 FVKESK. The CDR3 sequence is 13 residues long. CDR3 DNA: TGTGCCAGCAGCTCACAACTTCATTCCGAGCAGTACTTC. It is translated as CASSSQLHSEQYF.

This clonotype was detected only a few times. The chain recombines TRBV27 with TRBJ2-2; D gene ambiguous. With 4 bases removed from V and 7 bases from J, the gap between germline ends came to 13 bases. Germline-derived CDR1 and CDR2 are MNHEY and SMNVEV (reference sequence). The CDR3 contains 14 residues. In DNA, the CDR3 is TGTGCCAGCAGTTGGTATGGCCCCAACGGGGAGCTGTTTTTT. Translation: CASSWYGPNGELFF.

The CDR3 loop is CASTRATGTGINQPQHF. CDR3 sequence (DNA): TGTGCCAGCACCCGGGCAACCGGGACAGGGATTAATCAGCCCCAGCATTTT. The V and J genes are TRBV7-2 and TRBJ1-5, with 9 bases aligning to TRBD1. V shed 7 bases, J shed 4 bases, and the junction held 14 bases outside the gene matches. Germline V gene sequence: CDR1 SGHTA, CDR2 FQGNSA. This CDR3 contains 17 residues.

The chain uses TRBV20-1 and TRBJ2-1; D is unclear. The CDR3 is 13 amino acids. Trimming took off 4 bases at V and 7 bases at J, with 14 bases between the two ends. Germline lookup yields CDR1 DFQATT and CDR2 SNEGSKA (reference sequence). CDR3 in DNA: TGCAGTGCTACTAGGTCATACGGGAATGAGCAGTTCTTC. Amino acid sequence: CSATRSYGNEQFF.

This clonotype was seen a handful of times. The chain has TRBV24-1 and TRBJ2-7; D remains unclear. The CDR3 runs to 11 residues. Germline V gene data show CDR1 as KGHDR and CDR2 as SFDVKD. With 5 bases removed from V and 4 bases from J, the gap between germline ends came to 5 bases. The DNA for the CDR3 is TGTGCCACCAGTGCAGGTTACGAGCAGTACTTC. Its protein product is CATSAGYEQYF.

The chain recombines TRBV6-5 with TRBJ2-7; a weak D match, TRBD1 (7 bases). This CDR3 spans 16 amino acids. The ends were cut back, 0 bases at V and 0 bases at J, with 12 bases in the middle. The V gene's germline CDR1 is MNHEY and CDR2 SVGAGI. CDR3 bases: TGTGCCAGCAGTTACTCGCCAGGGGGGTTCTCCTACGAGCAGTACTTC. Residues: CASSYSPGGFSYEQYF.

Details on this clonotype: A read error may account for a junction end that differs from germline. The rearrangement links TRBV7-6 to TRBJ2-2; D remains ambiguous. Germline CDR1 is SGHVS and CDR2 is FNYEAQ. The CDR3 has 14 residues. CDR3 DNA: TGTGTCAGCAGCAATTCTGGCGGCACCGGGGAGCTGTTTTTT. This translates into CVSSNSGGTGELFF.

This clonotype was detected only a few times. The chain couples TRBV29-1 to TRBJ2-1; tentative D call: TRBD1 (6 bases). This CDR3 contains 12 residues. Germline V gene sequence: CDR1 SQVTM, CDR2 ANQGSEA. Trimming shortened V by 7 bases and J by 5 bases, and 12 bases separated the two germline ends. The CDR3 protein is CSAYREHNEQFF. Here the CDR3 DNA reads TGCAGCGCCTACAGGGAACACAATGAGCAGTTCTTC.

This chain connects TRBV3-1 to TRBJ2-1; TRBD1 is a possible D gene (5 bases). The CDR3 runs 15 residues. Trimming removed 4 bases from V and 9 bases from J, with 19 bases in between. Per the germline V gene, CDR1 is LGHDT and CDR2 is YNNKEL (reference sequence). CDR3 nucleotides: TGTGCCAGCAGCCTCAGAAGTCCGGGTCAGGGTGAGCAGTTCTTC. Amino acids: CASSLRSPGQGEQFF.

A few counts support this clonotype. The V call is TRBV5-5, the J call TRBJ2-2; 8 bases are a match to TRBD1. CDR1 SGHKS and CDR2 YYEKEE come from the germline V gene (reference sequence). J was trimmed by 4 bases and V by 4 bases; bases with no gene match: 6. The CDR3 has 15 amino acids. This CDR3 is CASSIRQGPTGELFF. The CDR3 nucleotides read TGTGCCAGCAGCATACGACAGGGGCCCACCGGGGAGCTGTTTTTT. The full variable domain, completed using reference TRBV5-5 and TRBJ2-2, is DAGVTQSPTHLIKTRGQQVTLRCSPISGHKSVSWYQQVLGQGPQFIFQYYEKEERGRGNFPDRFSARQFPNYSSELNVNALLLGDSALYLCASSIRQGPTGELFFGEGSRLTVL.

This clonotype was observed at least ten times. V usage is TRBV28 and J usage is TRBJ2-3, with D unresolved. This CDR3 has 16 residues. The germline gives CDR1 MDHEN, CDR2 SYDVKM. Trimming removed 3 bases at V and 0 bases at J, with 13 bases between. The CDR3 DNA is TGTGCCAGCAGTTTCTCTTTGGGGTCCAGCACAGATACGCAGTATTTT. Amino acids: CASSFSLGSSTDTQYF.

Many counts were recorded for this clonotype. The gene calls are TRBV13 and TRBJ2-3, with 11 bases fitting TRBD2. This CDR3 has 15 residues. CDR1 is PRHDT and CDR2 is FYEKMQ in the germline V gene (reference sequence). Losses at the gene ends were 5 bases for V and 2 bases for J; bases not matched to a gene: 3. The CDR3, as DNA: TGTGCCAGCAGCCCTAGCGGGAGGCTCACAGATACGCAGTATTTT. It specifies CASSPSGRLTDTQYF.

This clonotype was picked up a small number of times. The chain joins TRBV20-1 to TRBJ2-7, with TRBD1 matching 8 bases. The CDR3 has 14 amino acids. J gave up 5 bases and V 6 bases, and 12 bases lay outside the gene matches. CDR1 is DFQATT and CDR2 is SNEGSKA in the germline V gene (reference sequence). In DNA, the CDR3 is TGCAGTGCCGCATGGCAGGGGGCAAGGGACGAGCAGTACTTC. This encodes CSAAWQGARDEQYF.

This clonotype was detected ten times or more. The chain carries TRBV5-1 and TRBJ1-1; TRBD1 aligns across 8 bases. V lost 4 bases to trimming and J lost 1 base; unmatched junction nucleotides: 6. Germline V gene lookup returns CDR1 SGHRS and CDR2 YFSETQ. This CDR3 is built from 15 residues. CDR3 protein: CASSENRGENTEAFF. CDR3 nucleotides: TGCGCCAGCAGCGAGAACAGGGGGGAGAACACTGAAGCTTTCTTT.

The chain employs TRBV7-9 and TRBJ1-1, with D unresolved. The CDR3 loop spans 15 amino acids. Germline V gene sequence: CDR1 SEHNR, CDR2 FQNEAQ (reference sequence). Trimming cost V 2 bases and J 6 bases, with 16 bases left between them. CDR3 region: CASSLMGQVSPEAFF. The CDR3 DNA reads TGTGCCAGCAGCTTAATGGGTCAGGTGTCCCCTGAAGCTTTCTTT.

This clonotype was counted at least ten times. The chain joins TRBV29-1 to TRBJ2-3; no firm D call. The germline V and J ends were trimmed by 7 bases and 1 base, with 15 bases remaining between them. The CDR3 has 14 amino acids. In germline, CDR1 is SQVTM, CDR2 ANQGSEA. CDR3 region: CSAARSIGTDTQYF. The CDR3 coding sequence is TGCAGCGCCGCACGGTCGATTGGCACAGATACGCAGTATTTT.

The chain links TRBV28 to TRBJ1-1; possible D gene TRBD1, 5 bases. Germline V gene lookup returns CDR1 MDHEN and CDR2 SYDVKM. V lost 11 bases and J 4 bases, leaving 20 bases between the germline ends. This CDR3 region has 14 residues. The CDR3 coding sequence is TGTGCCGGAGGCCCACTGGGGGTGGGCACTGAAGCTTTCTTT. Amino acid sequence: CAGGPLGVGTEAFF. The complete variable domain, with remaining parts taken from reference TRBV28 and TRBJ1-1, reads DVKVTQSSRYLVKRTGEKVFLECVQDMDHENMFWYRQDPGLGLRLIYFSYDVKMKEKGDIPEGYSVSREKKERFSLILESASTNQTSMYLCAGGPLGVGTEAFFGQGTRLTVV.

The chain recombines TRBV7-3 with TRBJ1-1, with a possible D match to TRBD1 (6 bases). This CDR3 spans 17 amino acids. The germline CDR1 and CDR2 sequences are SGHTA and FQGTGA. Trimming left V 5 bases short and J 0 bases short, with 19 bases between. The CDR3, as DNA: TGTGCCAGCAGCCCCTTCCGGCCGACAGGTTTGAACACTGAAGCTTTCTTT. Its translation is CASSPFRPTGLNTEAFF.

This clonotype came up a few times. J is TRBJ2-5 and V is TRBV21-1. TRBV21-1 has pseudogene status. The CDR3 contains 15 residues. This CDR3 reads CASSKGFGSQETQYF. DNA for the CDR3: TGTGCCAGCAGCAAAGGTTTTGGCAGCCAAGAGACCCAGTACTTC.

This clonotype was picked up a small number of times. This chain links TRBV5-6 with TRBJ1-5; TRBD1 might be the D (5 bases). From germline, CDR1 is SGHDT and CDR2 YYEEEE. V lost 1 base and J 0 bases, leaving 8 bases between the germline ends. The length of the CDR3 is 15 residues. Here the CDR3 reads CASSLFQGSNQPQHF. CDR3 nucleotides: TGTGCCAGCAGCTTGTTTCAGGGTAGCAATCAGCCCCAGCATTTT.

Only a few counts were recorded for this clonotype. The chain is built from TRBV15 and TRBJ2-3, with D tentatively TRBD1 or TRBD2 (5 bases each). The CDR3 has 18 amino acids. Trimming pared 0 bases from V and 2 bases from J, leaving 18 bases between. From germline, CDR1 is LNHNV and CDR2 YYDKDF (reference sequence). This CDR3 reads CATSREGKTWGFTDTQYF. As DNA, the CDR3 is TGTGCCACCAGCAGAGAAGGGAAAACCTGGGGGTTCACAGATACGCAGTATTTT.

This clonotype turned up a few times. This sequence joins TRBV5-1 and TRBJ2-3; 11 bases are a match to TRBD2. V was pared by 1 base and J by 3 bases, with 4 bases of the junction left unmatched. The length of the CDR3 is 16 residues. Per germline, CDR1 SGHRS and CDR2 YFSETQ. CDR3 protein: CASSLWLAGGTDTQYF. CDR3 in DNA: TGCGCCAGCAGCTTGTGGCTAGCGGGAGGAACAGATACGCAGTATTTT. Full variable domain (outside the CDR3, taken from reference TRBV5-1 and TRBJ2-3): KAGVTQTPRYLIKTRGQQVTLSCSPISGHRSVSWYQQTPGQGLQFLFEYFSETQRNKGNFPGRFSGRQFSNSRSEMNVSTLELGDSALYLCASSLWLAGGTDTQYFGPGTRLTVL.

J is TRBJ1-1 and V is TRBV29-1; TRBD1 aligns across 7 bases. Germline lookup yields CDR1 SQVTM and CDR2 ANQGSEA. This CDR3 is 15 amino acids long. Trimming cost V 6 bases and J 1 base; bases outside gene matches: 11. The CDR3 DNA reads as TGCAGCGTCGTACCCCGACAGGGAGGGAACACTGAAGCTTTCTTT. The encoded protein is CSVVPRQGGNTEAFF.

The CDR3 region has the DNA TGTGCCAGCTCATCAGGGGCAGGCTACGAGCAGTACTTC. This sequence encodes CASSSGAGYEQYF. This chain links TRBV18 with TRBJ2-7; perhaps TRBD1 as D (6 bases). The CDR3 contains 13 residues. Germline CDR1 and CDR2: KGHSH and LQKENI. V was shortened by 5 bases and J by 3 bases, with 11 bases between the two germline ends. The full variable domain, completed using reference TRBV18 and TRBJ2-7, is NAGVMQNPRHLVRRRGQEARLRCSPMKGHSHVYWYRQLPEEGLKFMVYLQKENIIDESGMPKERFSAEFPKEGPSILRIQQVVRGDSAAYFCASSSGAGYEQYFGPGTRLTVT.

This clonotype was seen only a few times. This chain connects TRBV28 to TRBJ1-2; D is uncertain. The CDR3 is 12 residues long. Between the trimmed V and J ends, which lost 5 bases and 8 bases, there was a span of 12 bases. Germline CDR1 is MDHEN and CDR2 is SYDVKM. CDR3 nucleotides: TGTGCCAGCAGTCTACCCGGCCGCGGCTACACCTTC. Its protein is CASSLPGRGYTF.

The table lists this clonotype with many counts. The chain is built from TRBV4-2 and TRBJ2-4, with 8 bases matching TRBD2. The CDR3 consists of 17 residues. CDR1 LGHNA and CDR2 YNFKEQ come from the germline V gene. V gave up 4 bases and J gave up 6 bases; unmatched junction bases: 14. This CDR3 reads CASSLESGGLRRNIQYF. CDR3 bases: TGTGCCAGCAGCCTAGAGAGCGGGGGCCTACGGAGAAACATTCAGTACTTC.

The rearrangement uses TRBV20-1 and TRBJ1-1; D might be TRBD1 (5 bases). V dropped 2 bases and J dropped 4 bases, with 11 bases sitting between them. Per the germline V gene, CDR1 is DFQATT and CDR2 is SNEGSKA (reference sequence). The CDR3 runs to 13 residues. This chain's CDR3 is CSARNRDLTEAFF. The CDR3 nucleotides are TGCAGTGCTAGAAACCGGGACCTCACTGAAGCTTTCTTT.